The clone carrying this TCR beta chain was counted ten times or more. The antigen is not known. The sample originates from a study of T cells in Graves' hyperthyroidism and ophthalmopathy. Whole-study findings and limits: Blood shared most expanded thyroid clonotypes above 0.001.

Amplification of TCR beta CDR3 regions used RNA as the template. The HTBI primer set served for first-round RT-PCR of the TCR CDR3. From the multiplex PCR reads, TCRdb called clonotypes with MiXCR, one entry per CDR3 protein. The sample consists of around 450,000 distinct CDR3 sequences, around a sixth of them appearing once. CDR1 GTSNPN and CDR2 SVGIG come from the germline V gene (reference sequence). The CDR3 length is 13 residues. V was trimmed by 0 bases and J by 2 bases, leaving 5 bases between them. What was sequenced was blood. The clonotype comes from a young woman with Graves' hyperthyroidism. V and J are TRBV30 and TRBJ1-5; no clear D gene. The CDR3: CAWSVDGNQPQHF. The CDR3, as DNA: TGTGCCTGGAGTGTCGACGGCAATCAGCCCCAGCATTTT.